This is a list of T cell receptor beta chains from one sample in a study of shared clonotypes between healthy human individuals. This table comes from immunoSEQ multiplex PCR, and its TCRdb copy is limited to in-frame clones, with some not included. The top ten clones hold under 0.15% of a sample with millions of clones, approximately 92% of them seen once. The sample comprised naive CD4+ T cells sorted from blood. These receptors all stem from a man aged 18 to 29 in good health. Each CDR3 is given with its conserved first and last residue. Each record gives: clone size, J gene, V gene, D gene, CDR3 protein, CDR3 DNA. A D gene is named only where the DNA matches it firmly. Clone size, where shown, is once, few, many, or a class for clones that have expanded.

abundance: once
j_gene: TRBJ1-3
v_gene: TRBV19
d_gene: .
CDR3aa: CASRQGFSGNTIYF
CDR3nt: TGTGCCAGTAGGCAGGGATTCTCTGGAAACACCATATATTTT

abundance: .
j_gene: TRBJ1-4
v_gene: TRBV7-2
d_gene: .
CDR3aa: CASSLDGGPGEKLFF
CDR3nt: TGTGCCAGCAGCTTAGACGGGGGGCCTGGGGAAAAACTGTTTTTT

abundance: once
j_gene: TRBJ2-7
v_gene: TRBV6-5
d_gene: TRBD2
CDR3aa: CASSYSSGDTPYEQYF
CDR3nt: TGTGCCAGCAGTTACTCGAGCGGGGATACCCCCTACGAGCAGTACTTC

abundance: .
j_gene: TRBJ2-1
v_gene: TRBV11-2
d_gene: TRBD2
CDR3aa: CASSPSLAGGVGEQFF
CDR3nt: TGTGCCAGCAGCCCGTCACTAGCGGGGGGCGTCGGTGAGCAGTTCTTC

abundance: .
j_gene: TRBJ2-5
v_gene: TRBV5-1
d_gene: .
CDR3aa: CASSSAGPEETQYF
CDR3nt: TGCGCCAGCAGCTCGGCGGGGCCGGAAGAGACCCAGTACTTC

abundance: .
j_gene: TRBJ1-1
v_gene: TRBV6-1
d_gene: .
CDR3aa: CASSLQGGDTEAFF
CDR3nt: TGTGCCAGCAGCCTCCAAGGGGGGGACACTGAAGCTTTCTTT

abundance: once
j_gene: TRBJ1-2
v_gene: TRBV6-1
d_gene: .
CDR3aa: CASSEAGHGYTF
CDR3nt: TGTGCCAGCAGTGAAGCTGGGCATGGCTACACCTTC

abundance: .
j_gene: TRBJ2-6
v_gene: TRBV30
d_gene: .
CDR3aa: CAWSSARSGANVLTF
CDR3nt: TGTGCCTGGAGTTCGGCTCGCTCTGGGGCCAACGTCCTGACTTTC

abundance: .
j_gene: TRBJ2-5
v_gene: TRBV7-9
d_gene: .
CDR3aa: CASTSQQVQETQYF
CDR3nt: TGTGCCAGCACGTCCCAACAGGTTCAAGAGACCCAGTACTTC

abundance: few
j_gene: TRBJ1-5
v_gene: TRBV7-2
d_gene: .
CDR3aa: CASSLAGTSDGPQHF
CDR3nt: TGTGCCAGCAGCTTAGCCGGGACATCGGACGGGCCCCAGCATTTT

abundance: .
j_gene: TRBJ2-7
v_gene: TRBV7-2
d_gene: .
CDR3aa: CASSFLRLHEQYF
CDR3nt: TGTGCCAGCAGCTTCCTCCGTCTCCACGAGCAGTACTTC

abundance: once
j_gene: TRBJ2-7
v_gene: TRBV7-9
d_gene: TRBD1
CDR3aa: CASSLVGDRGRDEQYF
CDR3nt: TGTGCCAGCAGCTTAGTCGGGGACAGGGGGCGCGACGAGCAGTACTTC

abundance: .
j_gene: TRBJ2-7
v_gene: TRBV20-1
d_gene: .
CDR3aa: CSASSGFEQYF
CDR3nt: TGCAGTGCCTCATCAGGGTTCGAGCAGTACTTC

abundance: .
j_gene: TRBJ1-1
v_gene: TRBV5-6
d_gene: .
CDR3aa: CASSFGAGTLNTEAFF
CDR3nt: TGTGCCAGCAGCTTCGGGGCAGGGACTTTGAACACTGAAGCTTTCTTT

abundance: once
j_gene: TRBJ2-1
v_gene: TRBV25-1
d_gene: TRBD2
CDR3aa: CASIPSGGYNEQFF
CDR3nt: TGTGCCAGCATCCCTAGCGGAGGTTACAATGAGCAGTTCTTC

abundance: once
j_gene: TRBJ1-2
v_gene: TRBV14
d_gene: TRBD1
CDR3aa: CASSRTTGGIYGYTF
CDR3nt: TGTGCCAGCAGCCGAACGACAGGGGGGATCTATGGCTACACCTTC

abundance: .
j_gene: TRBJ2-1
v_gene: TRBV18
d_gene: TRBD2
CDR3aa: CASSPPASGSNHEQFF
CDR3nt: TGTGCCAGCTCACCGCCCGCTAGCGGGAGTAACCATGAGCAGTTCTTC

abundance: .
j_gene: TRBJ2-3
v_gene: TRBV2
d_gene: .
CDR3aa: CASSEAMVTTDTQYF
CDR3nt: TGTGCCAGCAGTGAAGCCATGGTAACCACAGATACGCAGTATTTT

abundance: .
j_gene: TRBJ1-6
v_gene: TRBV25-1
d_gene: .
CDR3aa: CASNGPYNSPLHF
CDR3nt: TGTGCCAGCAATGGACCATATAATTCACCCCTCCACTTT

abundance: .
j_gene: TRBJ2-2
v_gene: TRBV7-9
d_gene: .
CDR3aa: CASSLTRLTANTGELFF
CDR3nt: TGTGCCAGCAGCTTAACTCGACTAACCGCGAACACCGGGGAGCTGTTTTTT

abundance: .
j_gene: TRBJ2-7
v_gene: TRBV4-3
d_gene: .
CDR3aa: CASSQEASSYEQYF
CDR3nt: TGCGCCAGCAGCCAAGAGGCCAGCTCCTACGAGCAGTACTTC

abundance: .
j_gene: TRBJ2-3
v_gene: TRBV7-2
d_gene: .
CDR3aa: CASRSSGGGTQYF
CDR3nt: TGTGCCAGCAGATCCTCAGGGGGAGGGACGCAGTATTTT

abundance: .
j_gene: TRBJ1-5
v_gene: TRBV19
d_gene: .
CDR3aa: CASIGTTHSNQPQHF
CDR3nt: TGTGCCAGTATTGGAACCACTCACAGCAATCAGCCCCAGCATTTT

abundance: .
j_gene: TRBJ1-2
v_gene: TRBV6-1
d_gene: TRBD1
CDR3aa: CASSWDRFYGYTF
CDR3nt: TGTGCCAGCAGTTGGGACAGGTTCTATGGCTACACCTTC

abundance: once
j_gene: TRBJ1-2
v_gene: TRBV19
d_gene: TRBD1
CDR3aa: CASSIGYRGNYGYTF
CDR3nt: TGTGCCAGTAGTATCGGGTACAGGGGTAACTATGGCTACACCTTC

abundance: once
j_gene: TRBJ1-2
v_gene: TRBV7-9
d_gene: .
CDR3aa: CASSLGTSGYTF
CDR3nt: TGTGCCAGCAGCCTAGGGACTAGTGGCTACACCTTC

abundance: .
j_gene: TRBJ2-7
v_gene: TRBV5-6
d_gene: TRBD1
CDR3aa: CASSIRTGIYEQYF
CDR3nt: TGTGCCAGCAGCATCAGGACAGGGATCTACGAGCAGTACTTC

abundance: .
j_gene: TRBJ2-3
v_gene: TRBV7-9
d_gene: .
CDR3aa: CASTRGADTQYF
CDR3nt: TGTGCCAGCACCCGCGGGGCAGATACGCAGTATTTT

abundance: .
j_gene: TRBJ2-5
v_gene: TRBV5-1
d_gene: .
CDR3aa: CASSFGNRGETQYF
CDR3nt: TGCGCCAGCAGTTTTGGAAATCGGGGAGAGACCCAGTACTTC

abundance: .
j_gene: TRBJ2-1
v_gene: TRBV7-2
d_gene: .
CDR3aa: CASSDYNEQFF
CDR3nt: TGTGCCAGCAGCGACTACAATGAGCAGTTCTTC

abundance: .
j_gene: TRBJ2-2
v_gene: TRBV7-9
d_gene: .
CDR3aa: CASSLEGFTGELFF
CDR3nt: TGTGCCAGCAGCTTAGAGGGGTTCACCGGGGAGCTGTTTTTT

abundance: .
j_gene: TRBJ2-7
v_gene: TRBV5-6
d_gene: TRBD2
CDR3aa: CASSLSGDQRPYEQYF
CDR3nt: TGTGCCAGCAGTCTTAGCGGGGACCAGAGGCCCTACGAGCAGTACTTC

abundance: .
j_gene: TRBJ2-3
v_gene: TRBV6-5
d_gene: TRBD1
CDR3aa: CASRSTGTDTQYF
CDR3nt: TGTGCCAGCAGGTCGACAGGGACAGATACGCAGTATTTT

abundance: .
j_gene: TRBJ2-5
v_gene: TRBV15
d_gene: .
CDR3aa: CATSRVKEYQETQYF
CDR3nt: TGTGCCACCAGCAGAGTGAAGGAGTACCAAGAGACCCAGTACTTC

abundance: .
j_gene: TRBJ1-1
v_gene: TRBV28
d_gene: .
CDR3aa: CASAAGLNTEAFF
CDR3nt: TGTGCCAGCGCCGCAGGGCTGAACACTGAAGCTTTCTTT

abundance: once
j_gene: TRBJ2-7
v_gene: TRBV7-2
d_gene: .
CDR3aa: CASSLAGSAEQYF
CDR3nt: TGTGCCAGCAGCTTAGCGGGATCGGCCGAGCAGTACTTC

abundance: once
j_gene: TRBJ1-3
v_gene: TRBV28
d_gene: .
CDR3aa: CASSSHTAGNTIYF
CDR3nt: TGTGCCAGCAGCTCTCATACGGCCGGAAACACCATATATTTT

abundance: .
j_gene: TRBJ2-7
v_gene: TRBV5-1
d_gene: TRBD2
CDR3aa: CASSLEAGAGSYEQYF
CDR3nt: TGCGCCAGCAGCTTGGAGGCGGGAGCAGGTTCCTACGAGCAGTACTTC

abundance: .
j_gene: TRBJ2-7
v_gene: TRBV28
d_gene: TRBD2
CDR3aa: CASSFGGGVYEQYF
CDR3nt: TGTGCCAGCAGTTTCGGCGGGGGGGTATACGAGCAGTACTTC

abundance: .
j_gene: TRBJ2-7
v_gene: TRBV29-1
d_gene: .
CDR3aa: CSAGLQAGYEQYF
CDR3nt: TGCAGCGCAGGACTGCAAGCGGGCTACGAGCAGTACTTC

abundance: .
j_gene: TRBJ2-1
v_gene: TRBV5-8
d_gene: TRBD1
CDR3aa: CASSLDRGRYNEQFF
CDR3nt: TGTGCCAGCAGCTTGGACAGGGGGAGGTACAATGAGCAGTTCTTC

abundance: .
j_gene: TRBJ1-5
v_gene: TRBV29-1
d_gene: .
CDR3aa: CSVRGEWSQPQHF
CDR3nt: TGCAGCGTTAGGGGGGAGTGGAGTCAGCCCCAGCATTTT

abundance: .
j_gene: TRBJ2-2
v_gene: TRBV9
d_gene: .
CDR3aa: CASSVSPSDVNPGELFF
CDR3nt: TGTGCCAGCAGCGTATCCCCCTCAGACGTCAACCCCGGGGAGCTGTTTTTT

abundance: .
j_gene: TRBJ2-7
v_gene: TRBV21-1
d_gene: .
CDR3aa: CASSNLRVSSSYEQYF
CDR3nt: TGTGCCAGCAGCAACCTACGGGTCTCTAGCTCCTACGAGCAGTACTTC

abundance: .
j_gene: TRBJ2-1
v_gene: TRBV6-1
d_gene: .
CDR3aa: CASSLFSHNEQFF
CDR3nt: TGTGCCAGCAGCCTATTTAGCCACAATGAGCAGTTCTTC